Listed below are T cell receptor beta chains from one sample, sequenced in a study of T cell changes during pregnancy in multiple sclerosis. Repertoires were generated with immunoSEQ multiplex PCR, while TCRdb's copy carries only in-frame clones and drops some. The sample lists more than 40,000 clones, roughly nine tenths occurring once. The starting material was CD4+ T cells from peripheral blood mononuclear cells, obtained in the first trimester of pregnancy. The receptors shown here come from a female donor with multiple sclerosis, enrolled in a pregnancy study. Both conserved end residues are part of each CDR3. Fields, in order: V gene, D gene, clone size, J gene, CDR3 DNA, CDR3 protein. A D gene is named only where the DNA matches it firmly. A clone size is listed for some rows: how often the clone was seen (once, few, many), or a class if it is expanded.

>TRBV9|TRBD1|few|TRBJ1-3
TGTGCCAGCAGGTACAGACAGGGCTACTCTGGAAACACCATATATTTT
CASRYRQGYSGNTIYF
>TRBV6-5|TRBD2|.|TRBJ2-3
TGTGCCACTTCTGGGCGGGAGGGCCACACAGATACGCAGTATTTT
CATSGREGHTDTQYF
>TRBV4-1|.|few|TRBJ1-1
TGCGCCAGCAGCCAAGTTGCCCTCCGGGGGAACACTGAAGCTTTCTTT
CASSQVALRGNTEAFF
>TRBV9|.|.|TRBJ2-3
TGTGCCAGCAGCAACGGTCTTACCCACACAGATACGCAGTATTTT
CASSNGLTHTDTQYF
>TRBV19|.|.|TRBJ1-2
TGTGCCAGTAGTACACTTAACTATGGCTACACCTTC
CASSTLNYGYTF
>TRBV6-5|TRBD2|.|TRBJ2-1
TGTGCCAGCAGCCCCGGGGGGAGCGGGAGGGTTGAGCAGTTCTTC
CASSPGGSGRVEQFF
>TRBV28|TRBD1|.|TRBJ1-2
TGTGCCAGCCTTCCCGGACAGGCTGAATGGTATGGCTACACCTTC
CASLPGQAEWYGYTF
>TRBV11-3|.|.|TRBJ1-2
TGTGCCAGCAGGTTCCAGGGAAATGGCTACACCTTC
CASRFQGNGYTF
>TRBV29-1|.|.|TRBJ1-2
TGCAGCGTTAGGGGTGAGGATGGCTACACCTTC
CSVRGEDGYTF
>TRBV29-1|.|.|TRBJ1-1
TGCAGCGTTGATATTCCCCGGTTAAACACTGAAGCTTTCTTT
CSVDIPRLNTEAFF
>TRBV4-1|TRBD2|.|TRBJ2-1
TGCGCCAGCAGCCAAGTTCCCACTAGCGGGACACCCAATGAGCAGTTCTTC
CASSQVPTSGTPNEQFF
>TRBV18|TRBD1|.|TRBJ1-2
TGTGCCAGCTCACCAGACAGGGTGGATGGCTACACCTTC
CASSPDRVDGYTF
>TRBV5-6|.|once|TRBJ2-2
TGTGCCAGCAGCTTTTTCCAATCAGGGAAACCCGGGGAGCTGTTTTTT
CASSFFQSGKPGELFF
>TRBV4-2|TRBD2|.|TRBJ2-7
TGTGCCAGCAGCCAAGATAGAGGTAGCGGGACACCCTACGAGCAGTACTTC
CASSQDRGSGTPYEQYF
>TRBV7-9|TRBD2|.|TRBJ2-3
TGTGCCAGCAGTAACGTCCGGGACTACCTCACAGATACGCAGTATTTT
CASSNVRDYLTDTQYF
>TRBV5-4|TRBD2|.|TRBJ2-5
TGTGCCAGCAGCTTGGGGGGCACTAGCGGGAGGGGCCAAGAGACCCAGTACTTC
CASSLGGTSGRGQETQYF
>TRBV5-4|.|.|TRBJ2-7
TGTGCCAGCAGCCCTGACAGGCTCGAGCAGTACTTC
CASSPDRLEQYF
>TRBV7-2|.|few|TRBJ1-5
TGTGCCAGCAGCGCTAGGCAGGGTAATCAGCCCCAGCATTTT
CASSARQGNQPQHF
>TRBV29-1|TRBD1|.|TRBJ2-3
TGCAGCGTTGAAGATTGGACAGGGGTATCGGATACGCAGTATTTT
CSVEDWTGVSDTQYF
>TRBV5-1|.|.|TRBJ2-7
TGCGCCAGCAGCTTGGCCCGAGCCTACGAGCAGTACTTC
CASSLARAYEQYF
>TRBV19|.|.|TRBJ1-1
TGTGCCAGTAGTATGTTGGGGCCTTCCACTGAAGCTTTCTTT
CASSMLGPSTEAFF
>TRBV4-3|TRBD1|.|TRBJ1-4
TGCGCCAGCAGCCAAGGATCCGGGACAGTGAATGAAAAACTGTTTTTT
CASSQGSGTVNEKLFF
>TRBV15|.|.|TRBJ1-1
TGTGCCACCAGCAGAGATAGTTGGGGGGGGATGCCTGAAGCTTTCTTT
CATSRDSWGGMPEAFF
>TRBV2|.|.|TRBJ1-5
TGTGCCAGTGAACCGGGATCTGAAAATCAGCCCCAGCATTTT
CASEPGSENQPQHF
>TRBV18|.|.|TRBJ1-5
TGTGCCAGCTCACATGGCACCCTCAATCAGCCCCAGCATTTT
CASSHGTLNQPQHF
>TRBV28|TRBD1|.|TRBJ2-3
TGTGCCAGCAGTCCCGTGTCCGGGACAGGGTCCATCAACACAGATACGCAGTATTTT
CASSPVSGTGSINTDTQYF
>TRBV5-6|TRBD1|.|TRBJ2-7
TGTGCCAGCAGCCTGAGACAGGGGGGACCCTACGAGCAGTACTTC
CASSLRQGGPYEQYF
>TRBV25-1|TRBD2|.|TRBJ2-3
TGTGCCAGCAGTTCCCAACTAGCGGGAGGTCCAGATACGCAGTATTTT
CASSSQLAGGPDTQYF
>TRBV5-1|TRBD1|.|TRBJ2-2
TGCGCCAGCAGCACCGGGACAGGGTATACCGGGGAGCTGTTTTTT
CASSTGTGYTGELFF
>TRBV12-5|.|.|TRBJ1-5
TGTGCTAGTGGTTTAGGGGTCGATCAGCCCCAGCATTTT
CASGLGVDQPQHF
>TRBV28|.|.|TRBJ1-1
TGTGCCAGCAGTTTCCTATCCGGACAGAACACTGAAGCTTTCTTT
CASSFLSGQNTEAFF
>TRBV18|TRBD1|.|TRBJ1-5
TGTGCCAGCTCAACGCGGACAGGGGATAATCAGCCCCAGCATTTT
CASSTRTGDNQPQHF
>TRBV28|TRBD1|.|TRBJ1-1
TGTGCCAGCAGTCCCGGGACAGGGTGGACTGAAGCTTTCTTT
CASSPGTGWTEAFF
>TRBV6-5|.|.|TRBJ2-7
TGTGCCAGCAGTTTGGGAGACGTTCGGAGCTACGAGCAGTACTTC
CASSLGDVRSYEQYF
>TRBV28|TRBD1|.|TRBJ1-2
TGTGCCAGCAGCGGACAGGGGCCTTTCATTGGCTACACCTTC
CASSGQGPFIGYTF
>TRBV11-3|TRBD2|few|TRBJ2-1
TGTGCCAGCAGCTTAGGGGGGGGTAGCGGCAATGAGCAGTTCTTC
CASSLGGGSGNEQFF
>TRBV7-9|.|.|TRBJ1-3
TGTGCCAGCAGCCCTCGGGTCAGAGACGGCTCTGGAAACACCATATATTTT
CASSPRVRDGSGNTIYF
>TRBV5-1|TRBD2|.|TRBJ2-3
TGCGCCAGCAGCCCAGGACTAGCGGCAGATACGCAGTATTTT
CASSPGLAADTQYF
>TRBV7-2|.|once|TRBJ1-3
TGTGCCAGCGCCTTAGGGTTGAGCTCTGGAAACACCATATATTTT
CASALGLSSGNTIYF
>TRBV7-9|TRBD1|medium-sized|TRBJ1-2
TGTGCCAGCAGCTTTCCGGGACAGGCTCTAAATGGCTACACCTTC
CASSFPGQALNGYTF
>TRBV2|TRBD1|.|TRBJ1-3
TGTGCCAGCAGTGGTTACCCGGGACAGGGAGGGCACTCTGGAAACACCATATATTTT
CASSGYPGQGGHSGNTIYF
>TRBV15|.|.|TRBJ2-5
TGTGCCACCAGCAGCGACCTAGGAGTAGAGACCCAGTACTTC
CATSSDLGVETQYF
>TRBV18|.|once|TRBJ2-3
TGTGCCAGCTCACCCCAACTTAGCGGCACAGATACGCAGTATTTT
CASSPQLSGTDTQYF
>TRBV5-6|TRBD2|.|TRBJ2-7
TGTGCCAGCAGCTTCCGATCGGGAGGACGGGAGCAGTACTTC
CASSFRSGGREQYF
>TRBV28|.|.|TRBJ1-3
TGTGCCAGCAGTTTTCCCGGGGGACGAAGGGGAAACACCATATATTTT
CASSFPGGRRGNTIYF
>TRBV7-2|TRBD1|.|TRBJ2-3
TGTGCCAGCAGCTCCCGACAGGGGGCTAGCACAGATACGCAGTATTTT
CASSSRQGASTDTQYF
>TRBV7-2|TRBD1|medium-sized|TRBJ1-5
TGTGCCAGCAGCCTCTCCGGGACAGGGAATCAGCCCCAGCATTTT
CASSLSGTGNQPQHF
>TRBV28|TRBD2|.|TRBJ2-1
TGTGCCAGCGGAAGACTAGCGGGAGGAAACAATGAGCAGTTCTTC
CASGRLAGGNNEQFF
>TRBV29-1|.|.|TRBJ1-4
TGCAGCATATGGAGCTCAGGGGATGAAAAACTGTTTTTT
CSIWSSGDEKLFF
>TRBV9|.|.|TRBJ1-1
TGTGCCAGCAGCATTCAGGCAGGGTTTGACACTGAAGCTTTCTTT
CASSIQAGFDTEAFF
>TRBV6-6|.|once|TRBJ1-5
TGTGCCAGCATGTTACAGGGCCGAAGCAATCAGCCCCAGCATTTT
CASMLQGRSNQPQHF
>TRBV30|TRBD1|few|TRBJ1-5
TGTGCCTTGGGGGGACAGGGGAATCAGCCCCAGCATTTT
CALGGQGNQPQHF